This paragraph reports one T cell receptor (beta chain). These data come from a study of blood T cell repertoires in COVID-19. The J segment lost 7 bases and the V segment lost 2 bases, leaving 3 bases of the junction unmatched. CDR1 SGHRS and CDR2 YFSETQ come from the germline V gene. The CDR3 sequence is 13 residues long. Sequencing used immunoSEQ multiplex PCR; TCRdb keeps in-frame clones, though not all of them. The table lists a few hundred thousand clones, about 90% of them singletons. The V and J genes are TRBV5-1 and TRBJ1-1, with TRBD1 matching over 9 bases. Input material: PBMCs or T cells enriched from blood (not recorded which). This clonotype originated in a man aged 30-40 years who had recovered from COVID-19. This CDR3 reads CASSLGQGIEAFF. CDR3 nucleotide sequence: TGCGCCAGCAGCTTAGGACAGGGGATTGAAGCTTTCTTT.